The 31 T cell receptor beta chains below all came from one sample that was sequenced in a study of CD8 T cells in ankylosing spondylitis. Study-wide results and limits: Seemingly characteristic of ankylosing spondylitis blood was a TCR beta motif consisting of several highly homologous variants.

TCRdb called the 5' RACE reads again in MiXCR, with one record for every CDR3 protein. Of around 390,000 distinct CDR3 sequences in the sample, about 20% were seen once. Their target antigens are unknown. Specimen: blood, either unsorted or a sorted T cell fraction (not recorded which). All receptors derive from a male donor with ankylosing spondylitis.

The rearrangement uses TRBV6-1 and TRBJ1-2, with D possibly TRBD1 on 5 matching bases. The CDR3 sequence is 15 residues long. In germline, CDR1 is MNHNS, CDR2 SASEGT. Trimming pared 6 bases from V and 0 bases from J, leaving 14 bases between. This CDR3 reads CASSQGPPANYGYTF. CDR3 nucleotide sequence: TGTGCCAGCAGCCAGGGACCTCCAGCTAACTATGGCTACACCTTC.

This clonotype was observed a few times. The CDR3 DNA reads TGTGCCAGCAGCCAAGTACAGGACCCTAGCAATCAGCCCCAGCATTTT. This sequence encodes CASSQVQDPSNQPQHF. The chain links TRBV4-2 to TRBJ1-5, with D tentatively TRBD1 (5 bases). V was trimmed by 1 base and J by 0 bases, leaving 10 bases between them. There are 16 residues in the CDR3. The germline CDR1 and CDR2 sequences are LGHNA and YNFKEQ.

The V gene is TRBV18, the J gene TRBJ2-5, with D possibly matching TRBD2 (5 bases). Between the trimmed V and J ends, which lost 3 bases and 7 bases, there was a span of 12 bases. Germline loops: CDR1 KGHSH, CDR2 LQKENI. The CDR3 runs to 13 residues. CDR3 nucleotide sequence: TGTGCCAGCTCACCGGAGGAGGCGGGGACCCAGTACTTC. It yields the protein CASSPEEAGTQYF.

This clonotype was recorded many times. The rearrangement links TRBV11-2 to TRBJ2-1; D is unresolved. Germline V gives CDR1 SGHAT, CDR2 FQNNGV. The CDR3 is made up of 14 amino acids. Trimming left V 5 bases short and J 2 bases short, with 10 bases between. The DNA of the CDR3 is TGTGCCAGCAGCCCTGTTAGTACCTACAATGAGCAGTTCTTC. It is translated as CASSPVSTYNEQFF.

V is TRBV28 and J is TRBJ1-5, with TRBD1 as a possible D gene (5 bases). The CDR3 is made up of 17 amino acids. The germline V gene encodes CDR1 MDHEN and CDR2 SYDVKM. V lost 6 bases, J lost 0 bases, and 18 bases lay in between. CDR3 protein: CASSSGTGILSNQPQHF. The CDR3 DNA sequence: TGTGCCAGCAGCTCCGGGACGGGGATCCTTAGCAATCAGCCCCAGCATTTT. The full variable domain, in which reference TRBV28 and TRBJ1-5 provide the parts outside the CDR3, is DVKVTQSSRYLVKRTGEKVFLECVQDMDHENMFWYRQDPGLGLRLIYFSYDVKMKEKGDIPEGYSVSREKKERFSLILESASTNQTSMYLCASSSGTGILSNQPQHFGDGTRLSIL.

The genes are TRBV19 and TRBJ2-3, with D hard to call. V lost 4 bases and J 0 bases, leaving 8 bases between the germline ends. The CDR3 consists of 14 residues. CDR1 is LNHDA, CDR2 SQIVND, per germline (reference sequence). The CDR3 DNA sequence: TGTGCCAGTAGTACTTCCTGGAGCACAGATACGCAGTATTTT. It yields the protein CASSTSWSTDTQYF.

This clonotype was picked up a small number of times. This chain uses TRBV19 with TRBJ1-5, with D unclear. Germline-derived CDR1 and CDR2 are LNHDA and SQIVND (reference sequence). The CDR3 is 17 amino acids. Trimming removed 8 bases at V and 0 bases at J, with 20 bases between. CDR3 amino acids: CASAAGLGWNSNQPQHF. The CDR3 DNA reads as TGTGCCAGTGCCGCTGGGTTAGGTTGGAATAGCAATCAGCCCCAGCATTTT.

This clonotype was counted between two and nine times. V gene TRBV6-2 or TRBV6-3 combines with J gene TRBJ2-5; D is ambiguous. Trimming took 2 bases from V and 3 from J, leaving 10 bases between them. The V gene's germline CDR1 is MNHEY and CDR2 SVGEGT. The CDR3 is 14 amino acids. CDR3 sequence reads: CASSYVAREETQYF. The CDR3 bases are TGTGCCAGCAGTTACGTGGCGCGAGAAGAGACCCAGTACTTC.

This clonotype was seen more than once but under ten times. V gene TRBV7-9 combines with J gene TRBJ2-1; D is undetermined. Trimming cost V 5 bases and J 7 bases, with 6 bases left between them. Per germline, CDR1 SEHNR and CDR2 FQNEAQ (reference sequence). CDR3 size: 11 residues. The CDR3 DNA reads TGTGCCAGCAGCCGCATGAATGAGCAGTTCTTC. Amino acid sequence: CASSRMNEQFF.

The genes are TRBV9 and TRBJ1-6, with TRBD1 as a possible D gene (5 bases). The V gene lost 1 base and the J gene lost 10 bases, with 9 bases spanning the gap. Per germline, CDR1 SGDLS and CDR2 YYNGEE. The CDR3 covers 13 residues. The CDR3 sequence is CASSVMWGSPLHF. In DNA form, the CDR3 reads TGTGCCAGCAGCGTAATGTGGGGCTCACCCCTCCACTTT.

V usage is TRBV2 and J usage is TRBJ2-7, with TRBD2 matching over 10 bases. The junction had 17 bases not matched to a gene; V was cut back by 2 bases and J by 7 bases. The CDR3 runs to 18 residues. Germline loops: CDR1 SNHLY, CDR2 FYNNEI. CDR3 in DNA: TGTGCCAGCAGTGAAATGATCTTGCGACTAGCGGGTTCGCAGGAGCAGTACTTC. Translation gives CASSEMILRLAGSQEQYF. Using reference TRBV2 and TRBJ2-7 for the parts outside the CDR3, the full variable domain is EPEVTQTPSHQVTQMGQEVILRCVPISNHLYFYWYRQILGQKVEFLVSFYNNEISEKSEIFDDQFSVERPDGSNFTLKIRSTKLEDSAMYFCASSEMILRLAGSQEQYFGPGTRLTVT.

The chain couples TRBV6-5 to TRBJ2-4; D may be TRBD2 (5 bases). V shed 0 bases and J shed 8 bases, with 11 bases lying between them. The CDR3 consists of 14 residues. CDR1 and CDR2 from the germline V gene are MNHEY and SVGAGI. CDR3 protein: CASSYSAGEYIQYF. CDR3 nucleotide sequence: TGTGCCAGCAGTTACTCCGCCGGGGAGTACATTCAGTACTTC.

This chain joins TRBV3-1 and TRBJ2-7; 8 bases agree with TRBD2. V dropped 0 bases and J dropped 0; count of bases not matched to a gene: 7. Germline V gene sequence: CDR1 LGHDT, CDR2 YNNKEL (reference sequence). CDR3 size: 17 residues. The CDR3 reads CASSQEGRTSGSYEQYF. The DNA for the CDR3 is TGTGCCAGCAGCCAAGAGGGACGAACTAGCGGCTCCTACGAGCAGTACTTC.

The V and J genes are TRBV9 and TRBJ2-2, with TRBD2 identical over 7 bases. CDR1 SGDLS and CDR2 YYNGEE come from the germline V gene. After removal of 3 bases from V and 1 base from J, the junction contained 6 bases not matched to a gene. The CDR3 length is 16 residues. This chain's CDR3 is CASSASPSGNTGELFF. The CDR3 DNA reads TGTGCCAGCAGCGCCTCACCTAGCGGGAACACCGGGGAGCTGTTTTTT. Full variable domain (missing parts from reference TRBV9 and TRBJ2-2): DSGVTQTPKHLITATGQRVTLRCSPRSGDLSVYWYQQSLDQGLQFLIQYYNGEERAKGNILERFSAQQFPDLHSELNLSSLELGDSALYFCASSASPSGNTGELFFGEGSRLTVL.

The CDR3 loop reads CASRLTGNLANNEQFF. CDR3 nucleotide sequence: TGTGCCAGCCGACTTACAGGGAACCTCGCAAACAATGAGCAGTTCTTC. The chain couples TRBV18 to TRBJ2-1; TRBD1 might be the D (6 bases). Per germline, CDR1 KGHSH and CDR2 LQKENI. V was cut by 8 bases and J by 5 bases, with 22 bases left in between. The CDR3 is 16 amino acids. The full variable domain, in which reference TRBV18 and TRBJ2-1 provide the parts outside the CDR3, is NAGVMQNPRHLVRRRGQEARLRCSPMKGHSHVYWYRQLPEEGLKFMVYLQKENIIDESGMPKERFSAEFPKEGPSILRIQQVVRGDSAAYFCASRLTGNLANNEQFFGPGTRLTVL.

Written as DNA, the CDR3 is TGTGCCAGCAGCAAAGACAGGTTCTCCTACGAGCAGTACTTC. Its translation is CASSKDRFSYEQYF. The chain combines TRBV7-2 with TRBJ2-7; tentative D call: TRBD1 (6 bases). Per germline, CDR1 SGHTA and CDR2 FQGNSA. This CDR3 spans 14 amino acids. V lost 5 bases and J lost 0, with 11 bases in between.

This clonotype was seen a handful of times. The genes are TRBV7-7 and TRBJ2-7; no clear D gene. The CDR3 has 15 amino acids. The V gene lost 3 bases and the J gene lost 7 bases, with 19 bases spanning the gap. CDR1 SSHAT and CDR2 FNYEAQ come from the germline V gene (reference sequence). The CDR3 coding sequence is TGTGCCAGCAGCTTCCCCGGTACCCGTCTATGGGAGCAGTACTTC. This sequence encodes CASSFPGTRLWEQYF.

The chain couples TRBV5-1 to TRBJ2-5; 9 positions agree with TRBD1. This CDR3 contains 17 residues. The junction had 11 bases not matched to a gene; V was cut back by 0 bases and J by 5 bases. Germline V CDR1 and CDR2: SGHRS, YFSETQ. Written as DNA, the CDR3 is TGCGCCAGCAGCTTGGGGGTCGGACAGGGGTTGAGCGAGACCCAGTACTTC. Protein sequence: CASSLGVGQGLSETQYF.

The chain employs TRBV5-4 and TRBJ2-2; the match to TRBD1 covers 9 bases. CDR1 SGHNT and CDR2 YYREEE come from the germline V gene (reference sequence). This CDR3 has 16 residues. After removal of 5 bases from V and 3 bases from J, the junction contained 8 bases not matched to a gene. The CDR3 region is CASRQGQGGDTGELFF. The CDR3 DNA reads TGTGCCAGCAGACAGGGACAGGGCGGGGACACCGGGGAGCTGTTTTTT. The full variable domain, its missing parts supplied by reference TRBV5-4 and TRBJ2-2, is ETGVTQSPTHLIKTRGQQVTLRCSSQSGHNTVSWYQQALGQGPQFIFQYYREEENGRGNFPPRFSGLQFPNYSSELNVNALELDDSALYLCASRQGQGGDTGELFFGEGSRLTVL.

This clonotype was detected ten times or more. This chain links TRBV3-1 with TRBJ2-2, with 8 bases matching TRBD2. Germline values: CDR1 LGHDT, CDR2 YNNKEL (reference sequence). J lost 7 bases, V lost 4 bases, and 8 bases had no gene match. This CDR3 comprises 15 residues. This CDR3 is CASSLRTSIGGELFF. The CDR3 nucleotides are TGTGCCAGCAGCCTTCGGACTAGCATCGGCGGGGAGCTGTTTTTT. The whole variable domain, filled in from reference TRBV3-1 and TRBJ2-2, reads DTAVSQTPKYLVTQMGNDKSIKCEQNLGHDTMYWYKQDSKKFLKIMFSYNNKELIINETVPNRFSPKSPDKAHLNLHINSLELGDSAVYFCASSLRTSIGGELFFGEGSRLTVL.

The rearrangement joins TRBV29-1 to TRBJ1-2; D ambiguous. V was clipped by 4 bases and J by 2 bases, with 8 bases between them. The CDR3 has 12 residues. Germline CDR1 SQVTM, CDR2 ANQGSEA. The CDR3 spells CSVVSGNYGYTF. The CDR3 DNA reads as TGCAGCGTTGTGTCGGGAAACTATGGCTACACCTTC.

The chain links TRBV12-3 or TRBV12-4 to TRBJ2-1; the match to TRBD2 covers 9 bases. The junction had 3 bases not matched to a gene; V was cut back by 3 bases and J by 0 bases. The length of the CDR3 is 16 residues. CDR3 amino acids: CASSFGLAPSYNEQFF. CDR3 coding DNA: TGTGCCAGCAGTTTCGGACTAGCGCCCTCCTACAATGAGCAGTTCTTC.

This clonotype was observed a handful of times. The chain links TRBV9 to TRBJ2-4; 7 bases fit TRBD1. The CDR3 totals 16 residues. The ends lost 3 bases at V and 0 bases at J; junction bases unmatched: 6. The V gene's germline CDR1 is SGDLS and CDR2 YYNGEE. CDR3: CASSGDRLLAKNIQYF. In DNA, the CDR3 is TGTGCCAGCAGCGGGGACAGACTTCTAGCCAAAAACATTCAGTACTTC.

This clonotype was seen a handful of times. The chain couples TRBV7-9 to TRBJ2-3, with D possibly being TRBD2 (5 bases). With 2 bases removed from V and 4 bases from J, the gap between germline ends came to 10 bases. Germline V gene data show CDR1 as SEHNR and CDR2 as FQNEAQ (reference sequence). This CDR3 region has 14 residues. For the CDR3, the DNA is TGTGCCAGCAGCTTATCGGCGGGCCCAGATACGCAGTATTTT. This sequence encodes CASSLSAGPDTQYF.

This clonotype was seen a few times. V usage is TRBV12-3 or TRBV12-4 and J usage is TRBJ2-5; D is possibly TRBD1 or TRBD2 (6 bases each). V was cut by 7 bases and J by 3 bases, with 21 bases left in between. The length of the CDR3 is 16 residues. CDR3 protein: CASTPRGDGEKETQYF. CDR3 DNA: TGTGCCAGCACCCCAAGGGGGGACGGAGAAAAAGAGACCCAGTACTTC.

The chain combines TRBV5-6 with TRBJ2-1, with D unresolved. Per germline, CDR1 SGHDT and CDR2 YYEEEE. V lost 0 bases, J lost 8 bases, and 12 bases lay in between. The CDR3 runs 14 residues. CDR3 DNA sequence: TGTGCCAGCAGCTTGGGCGGAACGGGCGATGAGCAGTTCTTC. This codes for CASSLGGTGDEQFF.

The chain couples TRBV12-5 to TRBJ2-1; weak D call: TRBD2 (5 bases). Trimming cost V 1 base and J 6 bases, with 10 bases left between them. CDR1 is LGHNT and CDR2 is FRNRAP in the germline V gene. This CDR3 is built from 14 residues. The CDR3 DNA is TGTGCTAGTGGTTTGGCGACTACGGGCAATGAGCAGTTCTTC. Amino acid sequence: CASGLATTGNEQFF.

In this sample, this clonotype turned up a few times. V and J are TRBV11-2 and TRBJ1-1, with TRBD1 identical over 7 bases. Trimming cost V 4 bases and J 1 base; bases outside gene matches: 6. Germline-derived CDR1 and CDR2 are SGHAT and FQNNGV. This CDR3 contains 15 residues. CDR3 nucleotides: TGTGCCAGCAGCTGGAACAGGGGCCCGAACACTGAAGCTTTCTTT. Translation: CASSWNRGPNTEAFF. Complete variable domain (other parts from reference TRBV11-2 and TRBJ1-1): EAGVAQSPRYKIIEKRQSVAFWCNPISGHATLYWYQQILGQGPKLLIQFQNNGVVDDSQLPKDRFSAERLKGVDSTLKIQPAKLEDSAVYLCASSWNRGPNTEAFFGQGTRLTVV.

J is TRBJ2-7 and V is TRBV6-2 or TRBV6-3, with a possible D match to TRBD1 (6 bases). Per germline, CDR1 MNHEY and CDR2 SVGEGT. Deletions cut 4 bases from V and 4 bases from J, with 11 bases between. This CDR3 contains 13 residues. In DNA form, the CDR3 reads TGTGCCAGCAGTTCCGGGGACATTTACGAGCAGTACTTC. This encodes CASSSGDIYEQYF.

This clonotype was detected a few times. The V and J genes are TRBV29-1 and TRBJ2-7, with 8 bases fitting TRBD2. With V trimmed by 4 bases and J by 6 bases, 8 bases remained unmatched. The CDR3 length is 13 residues. Germline V gene lookup returns CDR1 SQVTM and CDR2 ANQGSEA. CDR3 sequence reads: CSVGTAGVSEQYF. The CDR3 nucleotides read TGCAGCGTTGGTACAGCGGGAGTTTCCGAGCAGTACTTC.

In this sample, this clonotype turned up a few times. V and J are TRBV2 and TRBJ2-3; 7 bases match TRBD2. The germline CDR1 and CDR2 sequences are SNHLY and FYNNEI. The CDR3 spans 15 residues. Trimming removed 2 bases from V and 2 bases from J; junction bases left unmatched: 4. CDR3 nucleotides: TGTGCCAGCAGTGAAATGGGACTAATCACAGATACGCAGTATTTT. Translation gives CASSEMGLITDTQYF.